The 8 T cell receptor beta chains in this list originate from one sample, sequenced in a study of T-cell reconstitution after alpha-beta-depleted transplantation in children. TCRbeta library preparation incorporated unique molecular identifiers. One entry per CDR3 protein, called by TCRdb with MiXCR from the PCR reads. Among almost 600,000 distinct CDR3 sequences listed, around 27% were seen once. Sequencing was performed on PBMCs, taken before TCRalphabeta/CD19-depleted stem cell transplant. Receptors originate from a boy in the first two years of life with Wiskott-Aldrich syndrome, due to receive a stem cell transplant.

The rearrangement joins TRBV5-1 to TRBJ2-1; 7 nucleotides match TRBD2. V shed 4 bases and J 0 bases; nucleotides not matched to a gene: 10. This CDR3 has 17 residues. The germline V gene encodes CDR1 SGHRS and CDR2 YFSETQ. The CDR3 loop reads CASSPVGGVSSYNEQFF. CDR3 sequence (DNA): TGCGCCAGCAGCCCGGTGGGGGGGGTGAGCTCCTACAATGAGCAGTTCTTC.

The chain has TRBV5-1 and TRBJ1-6, with 7 bases that match TRBD1. V lost 4 bases to trimming and J lost 10 bases; unmatched junction nucleotides: 5. The CDR3 is 13 amino acids. The germline V gene has CDR1 SGHRS and CDR2 YFSETQ. The CDR3 DNA reads TGCGCCAGCAGCCTAACAGGGGTGTCACCCCTCCACTTT. Protein product: CASSLTGVSPLHF.

V is TRBV30 and J is TRBJ2-1, with D uncertain. Germline V gives CDR1 GTSNPN, CDR2 SVGIG (reference sequence). Deletions cut 4 bases from V and 8 bases from J, with 12 bases between. CDR3 size: 12 residues. CDR3 sequence reads: CAWTISSHEQFF. Written as DNA, the CDR3 is TGTGCCTGGACTATATCCTCGCATGAGCAGTTCTTC.

The sample holds a few counts of this clonotype. The rearrangement uses TRBV27 and TRBJ2-4, with 9 bases fitting TRBD1. Germline V lookup: CDR1 MNHEY, CDR2 SMNVEV (reference sequence). This CDR3 spans 15 amino acids. J lost 4 bases, V lost 5 bases, and 6 bases had no gene match. The CDR3 nucleotides read TGTGCCAGCAGTCAGAACGGACAGGGGAAAAACATTCAGTACTTC. This translates into CASSQNGQGKNIQYF.

This clonotype was seen only a few times. The chain recombines TRBV4-2 with TRBJ2-1; perhaps TRBD2 as D (5 bases). The CDR3 has 14 amino acids. The V gene's germline CDR1 is LGHNA and CDR2 YNFKEQ. V lost 4 bases to trimming and J lost 13 bases, with 20 bases between them. The CDR3 DNA reads TGTGCCAGCAGCCCAGCGGCCCTCGGTACGGAACAGTTCTTC. It yields the protein CASSPAALGTEQFF.

The chain is built from TRBV6-6 and TRBJ2-5, with D tentatively TRBD1 or TRBD2 (5 bases each). This CDR3 is 12 amino acids long. The germline V and J ends were trimmed by 7 bases and 5 bases, with 11 bases remaining between them. The germline V gene has CDR1 MNHNY and CDR2 SVGAGI (reference sequence). CDR3 bases: TGTGCCAGCAAGGTCGAGGGGGAGACCCAGTACTTC. Residues: CASKVEGETQYF.

The CDR3 loop is CASSVGLAGGLSYEQYF. CDR3 nucleotide sequence: TGCGCCAGCAGCGTGGGACTAGCGGGAGGACTCTCCTACGAGCAGTACTTC. V gene TRBV5-1 combines with J gene TRBJ2-7; 15 positions match TRBD2. Trimming cost V 4 bases and J 0 bases; bases outside gene matches: 5. CDR3 size: 17 residues. CDR1 SGHRS and CDR2 YFSETQ come from the germline V gene.

This clonotype was seen more than once but under ten times. This chain joins TRBV5-5 and TRBJ1-3; D may be TRBD1 (6 bases). The CDR3 runs to 13 residues. The germline gives CDR1 SGHKS, CDR2 YYEKEE (reference sequence). Trimming took 4 bases from V and 4 from J, leaving 9 bases between them. The CDR3 DNA reads as TGTGCCAGCAGCCAGGGGCAGGGAAACACCATATATTTT. The encoded protein is CASSQGQGNTIYF.